This TCR beta chain appears in the sequencing data of a study of monozygotic twins with cystic fibrosis. Assay: immunoSEQ multiplex PCR; the TCRdb copy retains only in-frame clones and omits some. The sample lists 30,000 to 40,000 clones; nearly 98% were seen once. This CDR3 has 13 amino acids. Trimming removed 6 bases at V and 4 bases at J, with 13 bases between. Germline CDR1 MNHEY, CDR2 SMNVEV (reference sequence). Sequences were obtained from blood. This sequence originates from a girl aged 2-9 years with cystic fibrosis. V usage is TRBV27 and J usage is TRBJ2-7; TRBD2 is a possible D gene (5 bases). In DNA, the CDR3 is TGTGCCAGCAGCCGGGGAGCTGGGTACGAGCAGTACTTC. Amino acid sequence: CASSRGAGYEQYF.